This T cell receptor (beta chain) was obtained from a study of molecular identifiers for immune sequencing clone quantification. Trimming removed 4 bases at V and 5 bases at J, with 17 bases between. Germline values: CDR1 GTSNPN, CDR2 SVGIG (reference sequence). The CDR3 is 14 residues long. About this clonotype: The antigen is unknown.

Whole-study findings and limits: Clonotypes topping 20 RNA copies carried over 99% of effector molecules but under 1% of naive ones.

Using a CD8+CD4-CCR7+CD45RA+ phenotype, naive CD8 T cells were sorted. One entry per CDR3 protein, called by TCRdb with MiXCR from the PCR reads. The sample carries nearly 650,000 distinct CDR3 sequences, about 25% recorded once. The rearrangement uses TRBV30 and TRBJ2-5; D ambiguous. Sequenced material: naive CD8+ T cells from blood, with Jurkat cell RNA spiked in. As for subset: FACS-sorted CD8+CD4-CCR7+CD45RA+ naive T cells. This sequence originates from a human donor in good health. Some libraries in this study had Jurkat cell RNA spiked in. CDR3 DNA sequence: TGTGCCTGGACCTTGAGCGACATGTCTGAGACCCAGTACTTC. It codes for CAWTLSDMSETQYF.